The 30 T cell receptor beta chains listed next were all sequenced from one sample in a study of blood T cell repertoires in COVID-19. The repertoire was sequenced with immunoSEQ multiplex PCR; TCRdb's copy has only in-frame clones and lacks some. Counted here are fewer than 200,000 clones, roughly four fifths occurring once; the ten biggest clones make up 7.6%. The source material was peripheral blood. These receptors all come from a woman between 65 and 79 years old with COVID-19, enrolled during active disease.

The V and J genes are TRBV13 and TRBJ1-1; 7 bases fit TRBD1. CDR3 size: 14 residues. Germline CDR1 is PRHDT and CDR2 is FYEKMQ (reference sequence). The V gene end was trimmed by 5 bases and the J gene end by 3 bases; junction bases not matched to a gene: 6. The CDR3 spells CASSPLQGYTEAFF. CDR3 DNA sequence: TGTGCCAGCAGCCCCCTACAGGGGTACACTGAAGCTTTCTTT.

The rearrangement uses TRBV2 and TRBJ2-1; 10 positions match TRBD2. The germline CDR1 and CDR2 sequences are SNHLY and FYNNEI. The CDR3 length is 15 residues. Losses at the gene ends were 7 bases for V and 9 bases for J; bases not matched to a gene: 12. As DNA, the CDR3 is TGTGCCAGCACCGCAGCGGGAGGGCCGAATGGTGAGCAGTTCTTC. This translates into CASTAAGGPNGEQFF.

This clone was detected a few times. This rearrangement joins TRBV18 to TRBJ2-5; 14 bases fit TRBD2. V lost 5 bases and J lost 1; bases outside the gene matches: 12. CDR1 and CDR2 from the germline V gene are KGHSH and LQKENI. The CDR3 totals 19 residues. The CDR3 DNA sequence: TGTGCCAGCTCAGTCGGACTAGCGGGAGGAGGGAGTCCCCAAGAGACCCAGTACTTC. Its translation: CASSVGLAGGGSPQETQYF.

This clone has a handful of counts. CDR3 bases: TGCGCCAGCAGCCAAGGGGCTAGCGGAGCCAGCTACGAGCAGTACTTC. Translated: CASSQGASGASYEQYF. This chain uses TRBV4-3 with TRBJ2-7, with TRBD2 matching 7 bases. With V trimmed by 1 base and J by 3 bases, 9 bases remained unmatched. Looked up from germline, CDR1 is LGHNA and CDR2 is YSLEER. The CDR3 length is 16 residues.

The rearrangement uses TRBV7-8 and TRBJ2-5; D unclear. The ends were cut back, 7 bases at V and 1 base at J, with 7 bases in the middle. CDR1 is SGHVS and CDR2 is FQNEAQ in the germline V gene. This CDR3 is 12 amino acids long. The CDR3 loop reads CASTLRQETQYF. The CDR3 nucleotides are TGTGCCAGCACTCTACGCCAAGAGACCCAGTACTTC.

The chain has TRBV5-4 and TRBJ2-7; TRBD2 matches 8 bases. CDR1 is SGHNT, CDR2 YYREEE, per germline (reference sequence). The CDR3 is made up of 14 amino acids. The V gene end was trimmed by 0 bases and the J gene end by 5 bases; junction bases not matched to a gene: 4. The CDR3 loop is CASSLESGSDEQYF. The DNA of the CDR3 is TGTGCCAGCAGCTTGGAGAGCGGGAGCGACGAGCAGTACTTC.

The chain has TRBV28 and TRBJ2-7, with TRBD1 matching 7 bases. The germline CDR1 and CDR2 sequences are MDHEN and SYDVKM. This CDR3 contains 15 residues. J gave up 5 bases and V 6 bases, and 13 bases lay outside the gene matches. In DNA, the CDR3 is TGTGCCAGCAGCCAGCTACGGACAGGTTCCCACGAGCAGTACTTC. This gives the protein CASSQLRTGSHEQYF.

This chain connects TRBV7-9 to TRBJ2-7, with 11 nucleotides matching TRBD2. The CDR3 is made up of 15 amino acids. Germline lookup yields CDR1 SEHNR and CDR2 FQNEAQ (reference sequence). V shed 5 bases and J 3 bases; nucleotides not matched to a gene: 6. This CDR3 is CASSPWGTSGYEQYF. CDR3 nucleotide sequence: TGTGCCAGCAGCCCCTGGGGGACTAGCGGCTACGAGCAGTACTTC.

The chain combines TRBV6-6 with TRBJ2-1; possible D gene TRBD1, 5 bases. Germline CDR1 is MNHNY and CDR2 is SVGAGI (reference sequence). Trimming removed 5 bases at V and 0 bases at J, with 23 bases between. This CDR3 region has 19 residues. CDR3 residues: CASSPRAHLLRSSYNEQFF. In nucleotides, the CDR3 is TGTGCCAGCAGTCCCAGGGCCCACCTCTTGAGGAGCTCCTACAATGAGCAGTTCTTC.

The CDR3 nucleotides are TGTGCCAGCTCATCCTCCGGGACAGGGAGGAACACTGAAGCTTTCTTT. Translation gives CASSSSGTGRNTEAFF. The chain couples TRBV18 to TRBJ1-1; 9 nucleotides align to TRBD1. This CDR3 has 16 amino acids. With 5 bases clipped from V and 1 base from J, the junction kept 8 bases outside the gene matches. From germline, CDR1 is KGHSH and CDR2 LQKENI.

The chain couples TRBV30 to TRBJ1-2; D uncertain. Germline V gene sequence: CDR1 GTSNPN, CDR2 SVGIG (reference sequence). The V gene lost 1 base and the J gene lost 6 bases, with 6 bases spanning the gap. This CDR3 is built from 11 residues. The DNA for the CDR3 is TGTGCCTGGAGTGCAGAAAATGGCTACACCTTC. Its protein is CAWSAENGYTF.

The genes are TRBV2 and TRBJ2-5, with 7 bases fitting TRBD1. The CDR3 spans 15 residues. The germline V gene encodes CDR1 SNHLY and CDR2 FYNNEI. J was trimmed by 5 bases and V by 4 bases; bases with no gene match: 10. The DNA for the CDR3 is TGTGCCAGCAGTGGGCGCCAGGGGGAGCAGGAGACCCAGTACTTC. The encoded protein is CASSGRQGEQETQYF.

This clone was picked up a small number of times. The gene calls are TRBV19 and TRBJ1-2, with 7 bases that match TRBD1. CDR1 is LNHDA, CDR2 SQIVND, per germline (reference sequence). This CDR3 has 14 residues. With V trimmed by 6 bases and J by 0 bases, 4 bases remained unmatched. The CDR3, as DNA: TGTGCCAGTAGCCGGGACAGAGCTAACTATGGCTACACCTTC. Translation gives CASSRDRANYGYTF. The whole variable domain, remainder taken from reference TRBV19 and TRBJ1-2, is DGGITQSPKYLFRKEGQNVTLSCEQNLNHDAMYWYRQDPGQGLRLIYYSQIVNDFQKGDIAEGYSVSREKKESFPLTVTSAQKNPTAFYLCASSRDRANYGYTFGSGTRLTVV.

The chain couples TRBV6-6 to TRBJ2-7; a weak D match, TRBD1 (6 bases). Trimming pared 6 bases from V and 0 bases from J, leaving 9 bases between. Germline loops: CDR1 MNHNY, CDR2 SVGAGI (reference sequence). This CDR3 comprises 13 residues. The CDR3 protein is CASRQGSSYEQYF. The CDR3 bases are TGTGCCAGCAGACAGGGAAGCTCCTACGAGCAGTACTTC.

This chain uses TRBV29-1 with TRBJ1-5; 10 nucleotides agree with TRBD1. V gave up 3 bases and J gave up 4 bases; unmatched junction bases: 3. The CDR3 extends over 14 amino acids. CDR1 and CDR2 (germline): SQVTM, ANQGSEA. CDR3 sequence: CSVDSGQGNQPQHF. CDR3 nucleotides: TGCAGCGTTGACTCGGGACAGGGGAATCAGCCCCAGCATTTT.

V and J are TRBV7-9 and TRBJ2-5; D not certain. The CDR3 extends over 16 amino acids. Germline V gene lookup returns CDR1 SEHNR and CDR2 FQNEAQ (reference sequence). With 0 bases removed from V and 1 base from J, the gap between germline ends came to 12 bases. The CDR3 here is CASSLALSGGQETQYF. The CDR3 DNA follows: TGTGCCAGCAGCTTAGCTTTGTCCGGTGGCCAAGAGACCCAGTACTTC.

The V gene is TRBV24-1, the J gene TRBJ1-2; 8 nucleotides align to TRBD1. The J segment lost 4 bases and the V segment lost 6 bases, leaving 12 bases of the junction unmatched. The CDR3 runs 16 residues. Germline CDR1 and CDR2: KGHDR and SFDVKD. DNA of the CDR3: TGTGCCACCAGTTCCCGAGCGGGGACAGGAGTCTATGGCTACACCTTC. Its protein is CATSSRAGTGVYGYTF.

V and J are TRBV2 and TRBJ2-1, with no clear D. Germline lookup yields CDR1 SNHLY and CDR2 FYNNEI. The CDR3 is made up of 15 amino acids. V lost 2 bases and J 0 bases, leaving 8 bases between the germline ends. This chain's CDR3 is CASSERESSYNEQFF. The CDR3 DNA is TGTGCCAGCAGTGAACGTGAGAGCTCCTACAATGAGCAGTTCTTC.

This clone occurred once. The J gene is TRBJ2-7, the V gene TRBV28; 8 bases match TRBD1. Losses at the gene ends were 3 bases for V and 4 bases for J; bases not matched to a gene: 8. Germline V gene data show CDR1 as MDHEN and CDR2 as SYDVKM. CDR3 size: 15 residues. This chain's CDR3 is CASSLRQGAAYEQYF. The CDR3 nucleotides read TGTGCCAGCAGTTTGAGGCAGGGGGCGGCTTACGAGCAGTACTTC.

J is TRBJ1-1 and V is TRBV19; tentatively, D is TRBD1 (5 bases). Trimming removed 6 bases from V and 4 bases from J, with 15 bases in between. CDR1 is LNHDA, CDR2 SQIVND, per germline (reference sequence). The CDR3 contains 14 residues. The CDR3 loop reads CASSNDRFLTEAFF. Written as DNA, the CDR3 is TGTGCCAGTAGCAACGACAGATTCCTCACTGAAGCTTTCTTT.

The chain carries TRBV2 and TRBJ2-1; 8 bases match TRBD1. J lost 6 bases, V lost 4 bases, and 5 bases had no gene match. This CDR3 is built from 14 residues. CDR1 is SNHLY and CDR2 is FYNNEI in the germline V gene. This CDR3 reads CASSGETGVNEQFF. The CDR3 nucleotides read TGTGCCAGCAGTGGTGAGACAGGGGTCAATGAGCAGTTCTTC.

The chain couples TRBV28 to TRBJ2-5; 7 bases align to TRBD2. J gave up 4 bases and V 5 bases, and 10 bases lay outside the gene matches. Looked up from germline, CDR1 is MDHEN and CDR2 is SYDVKM. The CDR3 is 15 amino acids. CDR3 DNA: TGTGCCAGCAGTCAGGGAGGGGCGCAGGGAGAGACCCAGTACTTC. The encoded protein is CASSQGGAQGETQYF.

This chain links TRBV5-1 with TRBJ1-5, with D perhaps matching TRBD1 (6 bases). Trimming removed 0 bases from V and 5 bases from J, with 9 bases in between. Germline lookup yields CDR1 SGHRS and CDR2 YFSETQ. The length of the CDR3 is 14 residues. This CDR3 is CASSLGTADQPQHF. The CDR3 nucleotides read TGCGCCAGCAGCTTGGGGACAGCAGATCAGCCCCAGCATTTT.

The J gene is TRBJ2-2, the V gene TRBV7-9, with 9 bases matching TRBD2. The CDR3 is made up of 15 amino acids. Germline CDR1 is SEHNR and CDR2 is FQNEAQ (reference sequence). V dropped 8 bases and J dropped 7; count of bases not matched to a gene: 11. In DNA, the CDR3 is TGTGCCAGCGGGATAGCGGGAGTAATGAGCGGGGAGCTGTTTTTT. Its protein is CASGIAGVMSGELFF. The full variable domain, rest sourced from reference TRBV7-9 and TRBJ2-2, is DTGVSQNPRHKITKRGQNVTFRCDPISEHNRLYWYRQTLGQGPEFLTYFQNEAQLEKSRLLSDRFSAERPKGSFSTLEIQRTEQGDSAMYLCASGIAGVMSGELFFGEGSRLTVL.

The chain joins TRBV15 to TRBJ2-7, with 8 nucleotides matching TRBD2. Losses at the gene ends were 0 bases for V and 2 bases for J; bases not matched to a gene: 3. The germline gives CDR1 LNHNV, CDR2 YYDKDF (reference sequence). The CDR3 sequence is 15 residues long. The CDR3 coding sequence is TGTGCCACCAGCAGAGAACTAGCGGAGGCCTACGAGCAGTACTTC. Amino acid sequence: CATSRELAEAYEQYF.

The chain has TRBV28 and TRBJ2-7; 10 bases match TRBD2. This CDR3 has 14 amino acids. Germline V gene sequence: CDR1 MDHEN, CDR2 SYDVKM. The V segment lost 6 bases and the J segment 5 bases; nucleotides outside the gene matches: 7. The DNA for the CDR3 is TGTGCCAGCAGCTCGACTAGCGGGTACCACGAGCAGTACTTC. Its translation is CASSSTSGYHEQYF.

The chain has TRBV24-1 and TRBJ2-1; TRBD2 agrees at 8 bases. The J segment lost 4 bases and the V segment lost 9 bases, leaving 7 bases of the junction unmatched. Germline V gene lookup returns CDR1 KGHDR and CDR2 SFDVKD. The CDR3 spans 14 residues. The CDR3 DNA follows: TGTGCCACCTCTGGGACTAGGGGGTACAATGAGCAGTTCTTC. It translates to CATSGTRGYNEQFF.

The chain carries TRBV5-1 and TRBJ1-3; D possibly corresponds to TRBD1 (5 bases). This CDR3 region has 17 residues. Deletions cut 0 bases from V and 4 bases from J, with 17 bases between. The V gene's germline CDR1 is SGHRS and CDR2 YFSETQ. The CDR3 protein is CASSLAGGRNGGNTIYF. The CDR3 DNA reads as TGCGCCAGCAGCTTGGCCGGGGGACGTAACGGAGGAAACACCATATATTTT.

The rearrangement links TRBV5-4 to TRBJ2-4; D may be TRBD2 (6 bases). V was pared by 0 bases and J by 1 base, with 11 bases between. The V gene's germline CDR1 is SGHNT and CDR2 YYREEE (reference sequence). This CDR3 contains 16 residues. Here the CDR3 reads CASSLGGEVAKNIQYF. Here the CDR3 DNA reads TGTGCCAGCAGCTTGGGCGGGGAGGTGGCCAAAAACATTCAGTACTTC. The whole variable domain, remainder taken from reference TRBV5-4 and TRBJ2-4, is ETGVTQSPTHLIKTRGQQVTLRCSSQSGHNTVSWYQQALGQGPQFIFQYYREEENGRGNFPPRFSGLQFPNYSSELNVNALELDDSALYLCASSLGGEVAKNIQYFGAGTRLSVL.

About this clone itself: This specimen includes other DNA sequences encoding the same CDR3. The genes are TRBV5-1 and TRBJ2-5; 8 nucleotides line up with TRBD1. V was pared by 0 bases and J by 5 bases, with 0 bases of the junction left unmatched. CDR1 is SGHRS and CDR2 is YFSETQ in the germline V gene. This CDR3 region has 13 residues. Here the CDR3 reads CASSLGTGETQYF. The DNA for the CDR3 is TGCGCCAGCAGCTTGGGGACAGGGGAGACCCAGTACTTC. Drawing the rest from reference TRBV5-1 and TRBJ2-5, the complete variable domain is KAGVTQTPRYLIKTRGQQVTLSCSPISGHRSVSWYQQTPGQGLQFLFEYFSETQRNKGNFPGRFSGRQFSNSRSEMNVSTLELGDSALYLCASSLGTGETQYFGPGTRLLVL.